Following are 10 T cell receptor beta chains from one sample sequenced in a study of cytomegalovirus exposure and HLA in healthy donors. The PCR ran on 60 Vbeta and 13 Jbeta primers. Data came from immunoSEQ multiplex PCR; TCRdb stores just in-frame clones and leaves some out. The table has 100,000 to 150,000 clones, 80% seen once. The specimen sequenced was PBMCs. The receptor set was obtained from a woman in her forties in good health and CMV-seronegative.

The chain carries TRBV6-5 and TRBJ2-5; 7 bases align to TRBD1. There are 14 residues in the CDR3. Germline trimming cut 5 bases from V and 3 bases from J; bases unmatched to any gene: 6. The V gene's germline CDR1 is MNHEY and CDR2 SVGAGI. The CDR3 spells CASSPRDREETQYF. CDR3 DNA sequence: TGTGCCAGCAGTCCCCGGGACAGAGAAGAGACCCAGTACTTC.

The chain employs TRBV6-4 and TRBJ2-1, with D possibly TRBD2 on 6 matching bases. The CDR3 spans 15 residues. V shed 0 bases and J shed 7 bases, with 13 bases lying between them. Germline V gene sequence: CDR1 MRHNA, CDR2 SNTAGT. The CDR3 DNA reads TGTGCCAGCAGTGACTCGGGCGGGATGGGGAATGAGCAGTTCTTC. Residues: CASSDSGGMGNEQFF.

As regards this clone: A read error may produce the germline difference seen at one junction end. The V and J genes are TRBV4-3 and TRBJ1-2; D might be TRBD1 (6 bases). The CDR3 covers 15 residues. Germline V gene data show CDR1 as LGHNA and CDR2 as YSLEER. CDR3 in amino acids: CASSQEPTGSYGYPF. CDR3 sequence (DNA): TGCGCCAGCAGCCAAGAACCCACAGGGAGCTATGGCTACCCCTTC.

This clone was picked up a small number of times. This chain connects TRBV4-3 to TRBJ1-1; a weak D match, TRBD1 (6 bases). CDR3 size: 13 residues. Per the germline V gene, CDR1 is LGHNA and CDR2 is YSLEER. V lost 1 base and J 5 bases, leaving 8 bases between the germline ends. The CDR3 sequence is CASSQVGATEAFF. CDR3 sequence (DNA): TGCGCCAGCAGCCAAGTGGGGGCTACTGAAGCTTTCTTT.

The chain combines TRBV18 with TRBJ1-1; perhaps TRBD1 as D (5 bases). V was clipped by 6 bases and J by 4 bases, with 18 bases between them. The germline CDR1 and CDR2 sequences are KGHSH and LQKENI. The CDR3 covers 15 residues. The CDR3: CASSVQGALGTEAFF. CDR3 sequence (DNA): TGTGCCAGCTCGGTCCAAGGGGCACTCGGCACTGAAGCTTTCTTT.

V usage is TRBV9 and J usage is TRBJ1-2; possibly TRBD1 for D (5 bases). Trimming left V 4 bases short and J 0 bases short, with 10 bases between. This CDR3 has 14 amino acids. The V gene's germline CDR1 is SGDLS and CDR2 YYNGEE. The CDR3 spells CASSPRQTNYGYTF. CDR3 sequence (DNA): TGTGCCAGCAGCCCCAGACAGACTAACTATGGCTACACCTTC. The entire variable domain, with the rest obtained from reference TRBV9 and TRBJ1-2, is as follows: DSGVTQTPKHLITATGQRVTLRCSPRSGDLSVYWYQQSLDQGLQFLIQYYNGEERAKGNILERFSAQQFPDLHSELNLSSLELGDSALYFCASSPRQTNYGYTFGSGTRLTVV.

The chain carries TRBV7-2 and TRBJ1-1; 7 bases are a match to TRBD1. The ends lost 3 bases at V and 10 bases at J; junction bases unmatched: 8. Germline V gives CDR1 SGHTA, CDR2 FQGNSA. The CDR3 runs 13 residues. The CDR3 bases are TGTGCCAGCAGCTTTAGGGCAGGGGGGATAGCTTTCTTT. Translating gives CASSFRAGGIAFF. The full variable domain, with the rest looked up from reference TRBV7-2 and TRBJ1-1, is GAGVSQSPSNKVTEKGKDVELRCDPISGHTALYWYRQSLGQGLEFLIYFQGNSAPDKSGLPSDRFSAERTGGSVSTLTIQRTQQEDSAVYLCASSFRAGGIAFFGQGTRLTVV.

V usage is TRBV6-1 and J usage is TRBJ1-2; D perhaps matches TRBD1 (5 bases). CDR1 is MNHNS and CDR2 is SASEGT in the germline V gene. V was cut by 3 bases and J by 3 bases, with 8 bases left in between. The CDR3 is made up of 13 amino acids. CDR3 amino acids: CASSDRVDYGYTF. The CDR3 coding sequence is TGTGCCAGCAGTGACAGGGTGGACTATGGCTACACCTTC.

This clone was observed a handful of times. The CDR3 nucleotides are TGTGCCAGCAGCTTAACCGGGAGTAGGTACAATGAGCAGTTCTTC. As protein: CASSLTGSRYNEQFF. V is TRBV7-3 and J is TRBJ2-1, with a possible D match to TRBD2 (6 bases). V lost 0 bases and J lost 4, with 10 bases in between. CDR1 and CDR2 from the germline V gene are SGHTA and FQGTGA. The CDR3 is 15 amino acids.

The chain carries TRBV25-1 and TRBJ2-1; perhaps TRBD2 as D (6 bases). V was trimmed by 1 base and J by 2 bases, leaving 15 bases between them. This CDR3 comprises 17 residues. Germline loops: CDR1 MGHDK, CDR2 SYGVNS. The CDR3 loop is CASSESGSGLPYNEQFF. DNA of the CDR3: TGTGCCAGCAGTGAATCCGGGAGTGGCCTTCCCTACAATGAGCAGTTCTTC.